Given below is one TCR beta chain in context. The record originates from a study of control samples from healthy donors and cancer patients. Method: immunoSEQ multiplex PCR; TCRdb's copy keeps in-frame clones and lacks some. The table shows roughly 84,000 clones, with 89% occurring only once. This clonotype was sampled from a man aged 45-65 years in good health. Sequencing was carried out using blood.

The CDR3 sequence: CASSRKGGLYEQYF. The CDR3 nucleotides are TGCGCCAGCAGTCGGAAAGGGGGGCTCTACGAGCAGTACTTC. The chain employs TRBV23-1 and TRBJ2-7; D tentatively reads TRBD1 or TRBD2 (6 bases each). TRBV23-1 qualifies as an ORF whose function is uncertain. The ends were cut back, 4 bases at V and 3 bases at J, with 13 bases in the middle. There are 14 residues in the CDR3.